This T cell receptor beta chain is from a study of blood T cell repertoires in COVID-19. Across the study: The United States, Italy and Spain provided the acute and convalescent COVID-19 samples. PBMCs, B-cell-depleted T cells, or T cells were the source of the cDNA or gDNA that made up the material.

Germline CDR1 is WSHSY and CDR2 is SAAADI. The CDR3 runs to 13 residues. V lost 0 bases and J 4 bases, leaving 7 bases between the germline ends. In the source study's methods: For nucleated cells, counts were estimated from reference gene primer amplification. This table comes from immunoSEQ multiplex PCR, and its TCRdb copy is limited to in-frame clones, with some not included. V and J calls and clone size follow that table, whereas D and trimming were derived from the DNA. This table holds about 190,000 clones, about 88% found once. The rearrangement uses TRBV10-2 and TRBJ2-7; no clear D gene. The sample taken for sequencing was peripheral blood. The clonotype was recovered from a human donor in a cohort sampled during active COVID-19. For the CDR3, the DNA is TGCGCCAGCAGTGAGTCGACTCTTTACGAGCAGTACTTC. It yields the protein CASSESTLYEQYF.